This T cell receptor beta chain was obtained from a study of Ad26.COV2.S vaccination and SARS-CoV-2 variants. The overall study: Ad26.COV2.S shots went into the muscle once or twice, 56 days apart.

Assay: immunoSEQ multiplex PCR; the TCRdb copy retains only in-frame clones and omits some. This sample has 440,000 or so clones, with around 93% found just once. The treatment was: some 20 received Ad26.COV2.S at low or high dose, single or two shots; five or six received placebo; per-sample allocation not given. Sampling occurred on day 63 after the first vaccine or placebo injection. Aged 18-55 years, donor was enrolled in Boston in about 2020. Participants' vaccine, an Ad26 vector, delivered Wuhan-strain SARS-CoV-2 spike. V shed 1 base and J shed 5 bases, with 14 bases lying between them. Per the germline V gene, CDR1 is SGHTA and CDR2 is FQGNSA. The CDR3 loop spans 15 amino acids.

The V and J genes are TRBV7-2 and TRBJ1-1; D is unresolved. The material sequenced was peripheral blood, taken in a trial of Ad26.COV2.S vaccine versus placebo. The sequence was obtained from a person aged 18-65 years who received the Ad26.COV2.S COVID-19 vaccine or a placebo. CDR3 amino acids: CASSLVQLLGTEAFF. DNA of the CDR3: TGTGCCAGCAGCTTAGTACAGCTGCTAGGGACTGAAGCTTTCTTT.